The present TCR beta chain was sequenced within a study of OX40 agonist ivuxolimab in advanced cancers. Measured with immunoSEQ multiplex PCR; TCRdb has only the in-frame clones, and not every one. The sample has roughly 92,000 clones, around 89% seen once. Findings of the study overall: There were, on average, more expanded clones in CD8+ T cells than in CD4+. Partial responders treated at 0.1-3.0 mg/kg exhibited clonal expansion among the lowest measured. There was clonal expansion of CD4+ and CD8+ blood T cells by week 6 at 0.1 to 3.0 mg/kg.

Germline assignment: CDR1 SGHDT and CDR2 YYEEEE. Deletions cut 4 bases from V and 5 bases from J, with 18 bases between. The CDR3 is 15 residues long. Worth noting for this clone: Its antigen is unidentified.

This receptor was obtained from an adult with an advanced solid tumor such as melanoma, head and neck, liver or kidney cancer. Sequenced here: CD4+ or CD8+ T cells sorted from blood, sampled in a trial of the OX40 agonist ivuxolimab. J is TRBJ2-5 and V is TRBV5-6, with a possible D match to TRBD2 (7 bases). The CDR3 here is CASSGVQGGAETQYF. The CDR3, as DNA: TGTGCCAGCAGCGGCGTTCAAGGGGGGGCCGAGACCCAGTACTTC.